Below are 6 T cell receptor beta chains sequenced from a single sample in a study of blood T cell dynamics during melanoma immunotherapy. The time point is: pre-treatment baseline. Using immunoSEQ multiplex PCR, the repertoire was profiled, and TCRdb retains in-frame clones only, with some absent. The table includes fewer than 4,500 clones, around 97% detected once. This specimen consisted of effector memory CD8+ T cells from blood, obtained from a patient treated with checkpoint blockade. The receptors were gathered from a human donor with melanoma.

The sample holds one count of this clone. The rearrangement uses TRBV27 and TRBJ2-7, with 7 bases aligning to TRBD1. The CDR3 spans 14 residues. Germline loops: CDR1 MNHEY, CDR2 SMNVEV (reference sequence). V lost 5 bases and J lost 5; bases outside the gene matches: 9. The CDR3 nucleotides read TGTGCCAGCAGTCCCCAGACAGGGCGCGACGAGCAGTACTTC. The encoded protein is CASSPQTGRDEQYF.

The chain is built from TRBV30 and TRBJ2-7, with D uncertain. V was cut by 4 bases and J by 3 bases, with 4 bases left in between. The CDR3 consists of 10 residues. Per germline, CDR1 GTSNPN and CDR2 SVGIG (reference sequence). The CDR3 sequence is CAWKDYEQYF. The CDR3 coding sequence is TGTGCCTGGAAAGACTACGAGCAGTACTTC.

This CDR3 reads CASSPGTSGPSSYEQYF. The CDR3 coding sequence is TGTGCCAGCTCACCAGGGACTAGCGGACCTAGCTCCTACGAGCAGTACTTC. This rearrangement joins TRBV18 to TRBJ2-7; TRBD2 matches 11 bases. The CDR3 consists of 17 residues. The V segment lost 2 bases and the J segment 0 bases; nucleotides outside the gene matches: 6. Germline loops: CDR1 KGHSH, CDR2 LQKENI.

The chain is built from TRBV29-1 and TRBJ1-2; TRBD1 is a possible D gene (6 bases). Germline CDR1 reads SQVTM; CDR2 reads ANQGSEA. The CDR3 totals 12 residues. Trimming took off 8 bases at V and 5 bases at J, with 15 bases between the two ends. The CDR3 DNA sequence: TGCAGCTCCGGGGAGGGGGAATATGGCTACACCTTC. This codes for CSSGEGEYGYTF.

V gene TRBV9 combines with J gene TRBJ1-5, with 8 bases fitting TRBD1. After removal of 3 bases from V and 4 bases from J, the junction contained 6 bases not matched to a gene. Germline values: CDR1 SGDLS, CDR2 YYNGEE. The CDR3 consists of 15 residues. This chain's CDR3 is CASSAQGASNQPQHF. The CDR3 DNA is TGTGCCAGCAGCGCTCAGGGGGCGTCTAATCAGCCCCAGCATTTT.

V and J are TRBV9 and TRBJ1-1; 7 positions agree with TRBD1. The germline V gene encodes CDR1 SGDLS and CDR2 YYNGEE. The length of the CDR3 is 15 residues. V was clipped by 1 base and J by 3 bases; unmatched bases: 6. This CDR3 reads CASSVHRDSYTEAFF. CDR3 nucleotide sequence: TGTGCCAGCAGCGTACACAGGGACAGTTACACTGAAGCTTTCTTT.